This T cell receptor beta chain stems from a study of T-cell reconstitution after alpha-beta-depleted transplantation in children. Losses at the gene ends were 4 bases for V and 5 bases for J; bases not matched to a gene: 9. Looked up from germline, CDR1 is SGHNT and CDR2 is YYREEE (reference sequence). CDR3 size: 16 residues. It was with unique molecular identifiers that the TCRbeta library was prepared. Each CDR3 protein gets one entry after TCRdb re-called the PCR reads with MiXCR. The sample lists roughly 500,000 distinct CDR3 sequences, approximately 20% seen once, with approximately 3% in the top ten.

The rearrangement links TRBV5-4 to TRBJ2-1; 10 bases agree with TRBD2. The specimen was PBMCs from the stem cell graft donor, collected from the stem cell graft. The TCR sequence derives from a human donor who donated a stem cell graft to a child with acute lymphoblastic leukemia. The CDR3 here is CASSPAKLAGNNEQFF. The CDR3 nucleotides are TGTGCCAGCAGCCCAGCCAAACTAGCGGGAAACAATGAGCAGTTCTTC.